The rows below give T cell receptor beta chains drawn from one sample of a study of T cell repertoires in cytomegalovirus infection. A single record per CDR3 protein comes from TCRdb applying MiXCR to the reads. The sample records about 250,000 distinct CDR3 sequences, approximately 15% being singletons. The sample taken for sequencing was CD8+ T cells from PBMCs. The receptor set was obtained from a human donor in good health (CMV status not recorded). Some clones in this sample may be carry-over from other donors' samples. CDR3s include the opening cysteine and the closing phenylalanine or tryptophan.

j_gene,v_gene,CDR3aa
TRBJ1-2,TRBV25-1,CASSEYFPNYGYTF
TRBJ2-5,TRBV7-2,CASSRDGWVQETQYF
TRBJ2-7,TRBV7-6,CASSLAETGAYEQYF
TRBJ2-4,TRBV19,CASSIRTGSAKNIQYF
TRBJ2-1,TRBV4-1,CASSQVGGGTNEQFF
TRBJ1-2,TRBV7-6,CASSLLLVHGYTF
TRBJ2-2,TRBV6-2/TRBV6-3,CASSYEVSRSTGELFF
TRBJ1-4,TRBV20-1,CSARDWGEMANEKLFF
TRBJ1-1,TRBV6-2/TRBV6-3,CASSYSQGTEAFF
TRBJ2-5,TRBV29-1,CSVEYEAGRWSSVVGETQYF
TRBJ2-3,TRBV7-8,CASSDRDRRFRDTQYF
TRBJ2-7,TRBV19,CASSMGQGTDEQYF
TRBJ1-5,TRBV12-3/TRBV12-4,CASSPRDRARQPQHF
TRBJ2-7,TRBV7-2,CASSDSRSYEQYF
TRBJ2-3,TRBV5-6,CASSLAPGHLTDTQYF
TRBJ1-5,TRBV6-5,CASSYDPNNQPQHF
TRBJ2-2,TRBV4-1,CASSQEFWTEGFTGELFF
TRBJ1-1,TRBV6-2/TRBV6-3,CASTQSRGGDTEAFF
TRBJ2-3,TRBV28,CASSLYGGTLIDTQYF
TRBJ1-1,TRBV27,CASSLSNSLNTEAFF
TRBJ2-3,TRBV5-1,CASKRGTTSTDTQYF
TRBJ2-7,TRBV7-9,CASSFGANYEQYF
TRBJ2-7,TRBV4-2,CASSQDGMGVKVNEQYF
TRBJ1-2,TRBV7-6,CASSPTGGEVGYTF
TRBJ1-6,TRBV9,CASSPSSPLLRTGGESSPLHF
TRBJ1-2,TRBV14,CASSQDSQGNYGYTF
TRBJ2-1,TRBV6-5,CASSYSSGTGRHEQFF
TRBJ2-1,TRBV27,CASRLGQEQFF
TRBJ2-1,TRBV10-3,CAISDPPSRTGILSGEQFF
TRBJ2-1,TRBV18,CASSPAERGGDNEQFF
TRBJ2-5,TRBV7-9,CASSARTGVKETQYF
TRBJ2-1,TRBV7-8,CASSFELAGRRNEQFF
TRBJ1-6,TRBV7-2,CASSSTTGRGDSPLHF
TRBJ2-7,TRBV25-1,CASSKRIGTRSYEQYF
TRBJ1-1,TRBV11-2,CASSSGQGTEAFF
TRBJ2-3,TRBV20-1,CSARDPRYTDTQYF
TRBJ1-4,TRBV7-9,CASSQRTGRDEKLFF
TRBJ2-7,TRBV29-1,CSVVGPDEQYF
TRBJ2-7,TRBV11-2,CASSLEWAPSYEQYF
TRBJ1-1,TRBV10-3,CAISESPGGSVPGMNTEAFF
TRBJ2-1,TRBV5-4,CASSSGAGPSTYNEQFF
TRBJ1-2,TRBV5-1,CASSLVVDQTSIYGYTF